This TCR beta chain was captured by sequencing in a study of T-cell memory formation after mild COVID-19. This clonotype has a handful of counts. The antigen remains undetermined. Broader study findings: Researchers found some responding clones in pre-infection memory, a sign that cross-reactive memory joined. Day 37-peaking second-wave clones had unconfirmed SARS-CoV-2 specificity.

UMIs and sample barcodes were carried by the TCR alpha and TCR beta cDNA libraries that 5'RACE produced using constant-segment primers. TCRdb ran MiXCR on the 5' RACE reads and lists one entry per CDR3 protein. Of approximately 570,000 distinct CDR3 sequences detected, 15% to 20% appear once; the ten largest clones hold about 12%. The specimen was PBMCs or a T cell subset sorted from them (not recorded which). This sequence was found in an adult woman who had mild COVID-19 (a few samples of this study predate the infection). Cell type and time point are not known.

The CDR3 DNA follows: TGTGCCAGCAGCCTACTAGCGGGAGGGCCCGATGGGGAGCTGTTTTTT. This translates into CASSLLAGGPDGELFF. This chain connects TRBV7-9 to TRBJ2-2; TRBD2 matches at 13 bases. The trim removed 5 bases at V and 8 bases at J, leaving 8 bases unmatched. The CDR3 loop spans 16 amino acids. From germline, CDR1 is SEHNR and CDR2 FQNEAQ (reference sequence).